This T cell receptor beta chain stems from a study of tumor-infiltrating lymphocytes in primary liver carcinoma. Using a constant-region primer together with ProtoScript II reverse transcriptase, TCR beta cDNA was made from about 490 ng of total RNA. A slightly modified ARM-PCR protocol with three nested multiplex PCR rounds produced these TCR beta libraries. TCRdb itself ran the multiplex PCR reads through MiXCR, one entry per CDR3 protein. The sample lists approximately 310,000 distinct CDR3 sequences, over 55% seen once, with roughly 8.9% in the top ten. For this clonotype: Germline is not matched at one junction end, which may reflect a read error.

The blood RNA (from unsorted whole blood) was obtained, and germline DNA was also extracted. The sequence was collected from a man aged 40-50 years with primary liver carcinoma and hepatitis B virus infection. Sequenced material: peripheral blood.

This CDR3 reads CTSSGGQGGETQYF. The DNA for the CDR3 is TGTACCAGCAGTGGGGGCCAGGGCGGGGAGACCCAGTACTTC. The chain carries TRBV5-6 and TRBJ2-5, with TRBD1 as a possible D gene (6 bases). Germline V CDR1 and CDR2: SGHDT, YYEEEE. The CDR3 is made up of 14 amino acids.